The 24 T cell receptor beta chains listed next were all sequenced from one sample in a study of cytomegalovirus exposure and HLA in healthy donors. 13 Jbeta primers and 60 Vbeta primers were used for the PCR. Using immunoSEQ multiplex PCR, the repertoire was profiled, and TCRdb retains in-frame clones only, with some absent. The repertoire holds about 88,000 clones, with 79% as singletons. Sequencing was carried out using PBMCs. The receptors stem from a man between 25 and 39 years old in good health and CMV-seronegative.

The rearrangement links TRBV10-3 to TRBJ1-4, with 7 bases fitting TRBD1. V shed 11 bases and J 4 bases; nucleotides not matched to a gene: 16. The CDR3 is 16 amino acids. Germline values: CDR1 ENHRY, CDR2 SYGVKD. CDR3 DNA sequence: TGTGCCGCGAGCCCACAGGGGTCCTCTAGTAATGAAAAACTGTTTTTT. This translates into CAASPQGSSSNEKLFF.

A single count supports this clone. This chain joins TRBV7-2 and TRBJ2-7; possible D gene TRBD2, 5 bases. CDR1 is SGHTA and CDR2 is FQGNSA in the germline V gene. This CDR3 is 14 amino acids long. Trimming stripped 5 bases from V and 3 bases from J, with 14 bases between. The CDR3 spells CASSPRTGHYEQYF. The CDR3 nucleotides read TGTGCCAGCAGCCCCCGGACTGGCCACTACGAGCAGTACTTC. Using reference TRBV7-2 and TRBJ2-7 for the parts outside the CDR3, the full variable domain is GAGVSQSPSNKVTEKGKDVELRCDPISGHTALYWYRQSLGQGLEFLIYFQGNSAPDKSGLPSDRFSAERTGGSVSTLTIQRTQQEDSAVYLCASSPRTGHYEQYFGPGTRLTVT.

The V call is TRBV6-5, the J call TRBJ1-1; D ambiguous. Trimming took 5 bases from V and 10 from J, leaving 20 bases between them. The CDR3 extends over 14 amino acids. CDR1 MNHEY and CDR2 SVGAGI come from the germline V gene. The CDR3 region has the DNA TGTGCCAGCAGTAGGGAGACCTTTCCCCTGGGAGCTTTCTTT. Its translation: CASSRETFPLGAFF.

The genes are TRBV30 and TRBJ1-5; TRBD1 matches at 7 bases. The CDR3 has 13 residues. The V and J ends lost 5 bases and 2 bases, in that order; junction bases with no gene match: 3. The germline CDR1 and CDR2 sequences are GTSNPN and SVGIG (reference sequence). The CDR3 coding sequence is TGTGCCTGGGCCGGGACAGGCAATCAGCCCCAGCATTTT. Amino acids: CAWAGTGNQPQHF.

The CDR3 nucleotides read TGTGCCAGCAGCTTAGGGGACAGGTCCAAACCTTCCTACAATGAGCAGTTCTTC. It specifies CASSLGDRSKPSYNEQFF. The chain recombines TRBV7-8 with TRBJ2-1; TRBD1 matches at 8 bases. Trimming took 1 base from V and 1 from J; bases not matched to a gene: 9. The CDR3 has 18 residues. CDR1 SGHVS and CDR2 FQNEAQ come from the germline V gene. The full variable domain, rest sourced from reference TRBV7-8 and TRBJ2-1, is GAGVSQSPRYKVAKRGQDVALRCDPISGHVSLFWYQQALGQGPEFLTYFQNEAQLDKSGLPSDRFFAERPEGSVSTLKIQRTQQEDSAVYLCASSLGDRSKPSYNEQFFGPGTRLTVL.

In nucleotides, the CDR3 is TGTGCCAGCAGCTTAAGGACTAGCGAAAACACAGATACGCAGTATTTT. Translated, it gives CASSLRTSENTDTQYF. J is TRBJ2-3 and V is TRBV11-2; 9 bases align to TRBD2. This CDR3 region has 16 residues. Germline loops: CDR1 SGHAT, CDR2 FQNNGV. Trimming took 2 bases from V and 2 from J; bases not matched to a gene: 5.

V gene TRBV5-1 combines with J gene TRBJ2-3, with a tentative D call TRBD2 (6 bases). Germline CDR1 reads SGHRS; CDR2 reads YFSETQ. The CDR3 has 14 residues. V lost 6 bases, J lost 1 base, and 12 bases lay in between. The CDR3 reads CASTSGVGTDTQYF. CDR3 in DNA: TGCGCCAGCACCTCGGGAGTAGGCACAGATACGCAGTATTTT.

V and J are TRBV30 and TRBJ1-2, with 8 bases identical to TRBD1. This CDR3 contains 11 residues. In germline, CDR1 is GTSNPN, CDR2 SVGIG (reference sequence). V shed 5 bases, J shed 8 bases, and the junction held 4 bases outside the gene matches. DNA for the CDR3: TGTGCCTGGCAGGGGGCCGGGGGCTACACCTTC. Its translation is CAWQGAGGYTF.

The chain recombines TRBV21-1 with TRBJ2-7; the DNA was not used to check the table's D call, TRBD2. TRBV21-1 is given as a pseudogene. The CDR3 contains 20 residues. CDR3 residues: CASSKALSGLAGAGTYEQYF. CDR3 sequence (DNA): TGTGCCAGCAGCAAAGCGCTTTCGGGACTAGCGGGGGCCGGCACTTACGAGCAGTACTTC.

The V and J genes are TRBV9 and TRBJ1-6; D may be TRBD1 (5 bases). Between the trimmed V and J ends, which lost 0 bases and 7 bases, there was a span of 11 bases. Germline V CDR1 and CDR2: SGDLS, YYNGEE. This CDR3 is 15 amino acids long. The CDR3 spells CASSVVDSQNSPLHF. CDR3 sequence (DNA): TGTGCCAGCAGCGTAGTTGACAGCCAGAATTCACCCCTCCACTTT.

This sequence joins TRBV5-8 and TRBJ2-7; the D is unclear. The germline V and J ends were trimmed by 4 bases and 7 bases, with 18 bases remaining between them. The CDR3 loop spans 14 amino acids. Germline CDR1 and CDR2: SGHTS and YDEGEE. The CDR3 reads CASSVLAAVGEQYF. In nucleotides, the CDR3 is TGTGCCAGCAGCGTTCTGGCGGCGGTTGGGGAGCAGTACTTC.

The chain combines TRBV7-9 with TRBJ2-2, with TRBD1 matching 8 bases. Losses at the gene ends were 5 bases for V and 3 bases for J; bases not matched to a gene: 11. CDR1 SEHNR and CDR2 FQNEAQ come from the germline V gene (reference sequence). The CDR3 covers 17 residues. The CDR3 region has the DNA TGTGCCAGCAGCCCAACCCTCAGGACAGGGTACACCGGGGAGCTGTTTTTT. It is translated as CASSPTLRTGYTGELFF. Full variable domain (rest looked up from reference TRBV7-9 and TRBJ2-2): DTGVSQNPRHKITKRGQNVTFRCDPISEHNRLYWYRQTLGQGPEFLTYFQNEAQLEKSRLLSDRFSAERPKGSFSTLEIQRTEQGDSAMYLCASSPTLRTGYTGELFFGEGSRLTVL.

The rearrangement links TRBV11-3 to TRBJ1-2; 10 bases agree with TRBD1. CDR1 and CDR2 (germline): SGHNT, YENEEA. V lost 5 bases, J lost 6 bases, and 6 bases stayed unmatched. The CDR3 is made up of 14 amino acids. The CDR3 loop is CASSTGQGTDGYTF. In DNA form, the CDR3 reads TGTGCCAGCAGCACGGGACAGGGGACTGATGGCTACACCTTC. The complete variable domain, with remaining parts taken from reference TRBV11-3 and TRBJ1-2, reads EAGVVQSPRYKIIEKKQPVAFWCNPISGHNTLYWYLQNLGQGPELLIRYENEEAVDDSQLPKDRFSAERLKGVDSTLKIQPAELGDSAVYLCASSTGQGTDGYTFGSGTRLTVV.

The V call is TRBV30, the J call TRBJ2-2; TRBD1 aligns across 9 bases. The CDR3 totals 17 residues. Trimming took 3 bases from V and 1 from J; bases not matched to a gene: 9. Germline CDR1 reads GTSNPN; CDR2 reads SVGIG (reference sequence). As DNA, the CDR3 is TGTGCCTGGAGGTACACAGGGGGCGGAAAGAACACCGGGGAGCTGTTTTTT. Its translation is CAWRYTGGGKNTGELFF.

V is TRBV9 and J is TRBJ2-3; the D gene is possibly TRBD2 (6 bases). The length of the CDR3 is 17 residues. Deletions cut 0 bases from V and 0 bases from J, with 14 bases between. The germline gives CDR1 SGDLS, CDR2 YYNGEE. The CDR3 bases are TGTGCCAGCAGCGTAGTGGGAGGCTTGACTAGCACAGATACGCAGTATTTT. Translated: CASSVVGGLTSTDTQYF.

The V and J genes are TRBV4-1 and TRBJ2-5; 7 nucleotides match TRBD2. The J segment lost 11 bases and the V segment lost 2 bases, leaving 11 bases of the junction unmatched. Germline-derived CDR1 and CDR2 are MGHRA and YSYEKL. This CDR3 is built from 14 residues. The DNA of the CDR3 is TGCGCCAGCAGCCAACCCGGGGAGGGGTGGGAGCAGTACTTC. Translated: CASSQPGEGWEQYF.

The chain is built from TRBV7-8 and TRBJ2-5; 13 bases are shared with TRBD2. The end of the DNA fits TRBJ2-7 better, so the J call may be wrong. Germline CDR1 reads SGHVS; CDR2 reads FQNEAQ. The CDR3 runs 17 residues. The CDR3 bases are TGTGCCAGCTCGTGGACTAGCGGGGGCTTGACCTCCTACGAGCAGTACTTC. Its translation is CASSWTSGGLTSYEQYF.

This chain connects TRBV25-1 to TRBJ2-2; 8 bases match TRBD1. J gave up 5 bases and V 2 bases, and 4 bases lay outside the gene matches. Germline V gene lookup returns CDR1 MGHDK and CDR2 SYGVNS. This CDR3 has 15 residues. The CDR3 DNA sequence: TGTGCCAGCAGTGAAAGGACAGGGTGGACCGGGGAGCTGTTTTTT. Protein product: CASSERTGWTGELFF.

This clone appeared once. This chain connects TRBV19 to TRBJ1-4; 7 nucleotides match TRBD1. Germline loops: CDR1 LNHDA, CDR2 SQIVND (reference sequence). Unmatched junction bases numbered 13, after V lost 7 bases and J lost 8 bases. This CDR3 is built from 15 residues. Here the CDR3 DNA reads TGTGCCAGTAACCATCCGCCAGGGGGTTTGGAAAAACTGTTTTTT. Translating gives CASNHPPGGLEKLFF. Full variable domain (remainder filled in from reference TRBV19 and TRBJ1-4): DGGITQSPKYLFRKEGQNVTLSCEQNLNHDAMYWYRQDPGQGLRLIYYSQIVNDFQKGDIAEGYSVSREKKESFPLTVTSAQKNPTAFYLCASNHPPGGLEKLFFGSGTQLSVL.

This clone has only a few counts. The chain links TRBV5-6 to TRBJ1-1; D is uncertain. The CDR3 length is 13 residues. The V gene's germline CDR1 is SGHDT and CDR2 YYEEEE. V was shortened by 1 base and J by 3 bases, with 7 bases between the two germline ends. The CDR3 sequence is CASSLPSYTEAFF. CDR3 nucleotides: TGTGCCAGCAGCTTGCCAAGCTACACTGAAGCTTTCTTT.

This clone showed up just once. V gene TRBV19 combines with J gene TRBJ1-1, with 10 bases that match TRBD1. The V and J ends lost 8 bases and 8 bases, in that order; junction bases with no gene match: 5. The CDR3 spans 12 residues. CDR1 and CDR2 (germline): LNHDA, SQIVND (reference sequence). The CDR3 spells CASGRDRGEAFF. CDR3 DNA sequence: TGTGCCAGTGGCCGGGACAGGGGAGAAGCTTTCTTT. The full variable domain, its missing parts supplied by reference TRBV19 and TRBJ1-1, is DGGITQSPKYLFRKEGQNVTLSCEQNLNHDAMYWYRQDPGQGLRLIYYSQIVNDFQKGDIAEGYSVSREKKESFPLTVTSAQKNPTAFYLCASGRDRGEAFFGQGTRLTVV.

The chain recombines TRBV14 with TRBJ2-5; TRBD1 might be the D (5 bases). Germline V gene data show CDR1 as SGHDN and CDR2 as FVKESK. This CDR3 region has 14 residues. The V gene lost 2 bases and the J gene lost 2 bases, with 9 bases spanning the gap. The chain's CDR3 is CASSQTREQETQYF. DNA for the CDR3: TGTGCCAGCAGCCAAACCAGGGAACAAGAGACCCAGTACTTC. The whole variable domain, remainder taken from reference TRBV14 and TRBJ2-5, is EAGVTQFPSHSVIEKGQTVTLRCDPISGHDNLYWYRRVMGKEIKFLLHFVKESKQDESGMPNNRFLAERTGGTYSTLKVQPAELEDSGVYFCASSQTREQETQYFGPGTRLLVL.

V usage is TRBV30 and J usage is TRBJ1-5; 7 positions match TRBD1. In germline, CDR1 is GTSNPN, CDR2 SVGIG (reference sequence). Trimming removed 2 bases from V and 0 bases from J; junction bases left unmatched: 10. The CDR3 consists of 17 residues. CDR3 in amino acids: CAWSLGRTGYSNQPQHF. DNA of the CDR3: TGTGCCTGGAGTTTAGGTCGGACAGGCTATAGCAATCAGCCCCAGCATTTT.

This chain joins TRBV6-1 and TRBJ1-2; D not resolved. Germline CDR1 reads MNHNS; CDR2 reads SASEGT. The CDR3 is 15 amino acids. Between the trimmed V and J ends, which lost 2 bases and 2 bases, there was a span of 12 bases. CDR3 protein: CASSELATENYGYTF. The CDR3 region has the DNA TGTGCCAGCAGTGAACTGGCGACGGAGAACTATGGCTACACCTTC.